The 20 T cell receptor beta chains listed next were all sequenced from one sample in a study of CD8 T cells in ankylosing spondylitis. TCRdb passed the 5' RACE reads through MiXCR, listing each CDR3 protein once. Of 150,000 to 200,000 distinct CDR3 sequences detected, roughly 18% appear once; the ten largest clones hold about 4.3%. Sequenced sample: blood, either unsorted or a sorted T cell fraction (not recorded which). The receptors come from a male donor under 30 with ankylosing spondylitis or in good health (not recorded which).

Many counts were recorded for this clonotype. J is TRBJ2-7 and V is TRBV4-1; D gene ambiguous. The V and J ends lost 2 bases and 6 bases respectively, with 11 bases between them. Germline loops: CDR1 MGHRA, CDR2 YSYEKL. The CDR3 covers 13 residues. DNA of the CDR3: TGCGCCAGCAGCCAACCGCCCTTAGGCGAGCAGTACGTC. The encoded protein is CASSQPPLGEQYV.

This clonotype was observed a few times. The rearrangement uses TRBV29-1 and TRBJ1-2, with D tentatively TRBD1 (5 bases). The CDR3 has 13 amino acids. Trimming left V 7 bases short and J 5 bases short, with 17 bases between. From germline, CDR1 is SQVTM and CDR2 ANQGSEA. CDR3 nucleotide sequence: TGCAGCGCTGGGACCCTTGGGTCATATGGCTACACCTTC. This translates into CSAGTLGSYGYTF.

This clonotype was counted ten times or more. The rearrangement uses TRBV6-1 and TRBJ2-2; 9 bases are shared with TRBD1. The J segment lost 4 bases and the V segment lost 4 bases, leaving 7 bases of the junction unmatched. The CDR3 is 16 amino acids. Germline assignment: CDR1 MNHNS and CDR2 SASEGT. In nucleotides, the CDR3 is TGTGCCAGCAGTGCCTACGGGACAGGGTTCACCGGGGAGCTGTTTTTT. As protein: CASSAYGTGFTGELFF.

The gene calls are TRBV18 and TRBJ2-7; 7 nucleotides align to TRBD2. The junction had 7 bases not matched to a gene; V was cut back by 0 bases and J by 5 bases. The CDR3 is made up of 15 amino acids. Germline V gene data show CDR1 as KGHSH and CDR2 as LQKENI. The CDR3 DNA reads TGTGCCAGCTCACCACCGTCGCGGGAGATCAACGAGCAGTACTTC. Translating gives CASSPPSREINEQYF.

The sample holds many counts of this clonotype. V gene TRBV24-1 combines with J gene TRBJ2-5; the match to TRBD1 covers 9 bases. This CDR3 is 16 amino acids long. V dropped 3 bases and J dropped 4; count of bases not matched to a gene: 8. Germline CDR1 is KGHDR and CDR2 is SFDVKD. CDR3 nucleotides: TGTGCCACCAGTGATATGACAGGGGGATCCCGAGAGACCCAGTACTTC. Protein: CATSDMTGGSRETQYF.

This clonotype occurred many times. This sequence joins TRBV12-3 or TRBV12-4 and TRBJ2-1, with D tentatively TRBD2 (5 bases). V was shortened by 10 bases and J by 10 bases, with 23 bases between the two germline ends. This CDR3 spans 14 amino acids. CDR3 protein: CATRRLSDAQEQFF. CDR3 nucleotides: TGTGCCACCCGTCGACTATCCGACGCCCAGGAGCAGTTCTTC.

This clonotype was detected ten times or more. This chain joins TRBV9 and TRBJ2-7; D tentatively fits TRBD1 or TRBD2 (5 bases each). Trimming removed 4 bases at V and 4 bases at J, with 15 bases between. The CDR3 runs to 14 residues. CDR1 and CDR2 (germline): SGDLS, YYNGEE. This chain's CDR3 is CASSLGTEPYEQYF. The DNA for the CDR3 is TGTGCCAGCAGCCTCGGGACGGAACCGTACGAGCAGTACTTC.

The V and J genes are TRBV20-1 and TRBJ2-6; the match to TRBD2 covers 13 bases. The V segment lost 4 bases and the J segment 2 bases; nucleotides outside the gene matches: 11. CDR1 and CDR2 from the germline V gene are DFQATT and SNEGSKA (reference sequence). The CDR3 has 19 amino acids. The CDR3 bases are TGCAGTGCTACCCGCCTCCGGACTAGCGGGAGTCCTGGGGCCAACGTCCTGACTTTC. Protein sequence: CSATRLRTSGSPGANVLTF.

In its sample, this clonotype was seen many times. The J gene is TRBJ1-1, the V gene TRBV11-3; D is ambiguous. The CDR3 has 14 amino acids. Trimming shortened V by 0 bases and J by 0 bases, and 5 bases separated the two germline ends. Germline V lookup: CDR1 SGHNT, CDR2 YENEEA. CDR3 loop: CASSLDWLNTEAFF. DNA of the CDR3: TGTGCCAGCAGCTTAGATTGGTTGAACACTGAAGCTTTCTTT.

This clonotype was counted many times. The J gene is TRBJ1-1, the V gene TRBV12-3 or TRBV12-4; D is possibly TRBD1 (5 bases). The CDR3 covers 11 residues. Between the trimmed V and J ends, which lost 8 bases and 6 bases, there was a span of 10 bases. The CDR3 DNA is TGTGCCAGCTTGAGGGGACCTGAAGCTTTCTTT. Translating it yields CASLRGPEAFF.

This clonotype was detected ten times or more. The V and J genes are TRBV6-5 and TRBJ2-5; no reliable D call. The length of the CDR3 is 15 residues. Trimming left V 0 bases short and J 0 bases short, with 8 bases between. The germline V gene encodes CDR1 MNHEY and CDR2 SVGAGI. CDR3 region: CASSYSGKYQETQYF. Written as DNA, the CDR3 is TGTGCCAGCAGTTACTCGGGCAAGTACCAAGAGACCCAGTACTTC.

This clonotype was counted many times. The chain links TRBV16 to TRBJ2-1; D gene ambiguous. CDR1 and CDR2 from the germline V gene are KGHSY and FQNENV. The CDR3 length is 18 residues. V was cut by 1 base and J by 2 bases, with 18 bases left in between. CDR3 coding DNA: TGTGCCAGCAGCCAATTGAGTAACGGCATACTTACCTACAATGAGCAGTTCTTC. Encoded protein: CASSQLSNGILTYNEQFF.

Turning to this clonotype: A much larger clone sits a single nucleotide away, making a read error possible. This chain connects TRBV6-6 to TRBJ1-2; 9 bases agree with TRBD1. CDR1 MNHNY and CDR2 SVGAGI come from the germline V gene (reference sequence). The CDR3 length is 13 residues. CDR3 in DNA: TGTGCCAGCAGATGGACAGGGGATAATGGCTACCCCTTC. Translated: CASRWTGDNGYPF.

This clonotype came up many times. The chain uses TRBV1 and TRBJ2-3; TRBD2, the table's D call, was not compared with the DNA. TRBV1 is assigned pseudogene status. There are 20 residues in the CDR3. CDR3 protein: CTSSPSASRRGAGRPDTQYF. CDR3 nucleotides: TGCACCAGCAGTCCGAGCGCCTCCCGACGAGGAGCGGGAAGGCCAGATACGCAGTATTTT.

This clonotype was seen at least ten times. This chain links TRBV6-2 or TRBV6-3 with TRBJ1-1, with D tentatively TRBD1 (5 bases). Germline values: CDR1 MNHEY, CDR2 SVGEGT. Trimming took 2 bases from V and 5 from J, leaving 9 bases between them. CDR3 size: 13 residues. CDR3 sequence (DNA): TGTGCCAGCAGTTACGGGACGTGGACTGAAGCTTTCTTT. Translating gives CASSYGTWTEAFF.

V and J are TRBV6-6 and TRBJ2-4; 7 bases fit TRBD1. The CDR3 length is 14 residues. Germline V gene data show CDR1 as MNHNY and CDR2 as SVGAGI (reference sequence). With 2 bases clipped from V and 9 bases from J, the junction kept 7 bases outside the gene matches. The chain's CDR3 is CASSYPQGNGIQYF. DNA for the CDR3: TGTGCCAGCAGTTACCCACAGGGGAACGGCATTCAGTACTTC.

This clonotype was observed at least ten times. This rearrangement joins TRBV29-1 to TRBJ2-7, with 11 bases fitting TRBD2. This CDR3 comprises 15 residues. The V and J ends lost 2 bases and 0 bases, in that order; junction bases with no gene match: 3. The V gene's germline CDR1 is SQVTM and CDR2 ANQGSEA. The chain's CDR3 is CSVERTSGSSYEQYV. The CDR3 DNA reads as TGCAGCGTTGAACGTACTAGCGGGAGCTCCTACGAGCAGTACGTC.

This clonotype was seen at least ten times. The gene calls are TRBV20-1 and TRBJ2-7; D unclear. Germline CDR1 reads DFQATT; CDR2 reads SNEGSKA (reference sequence). V shed 1 base and J shed 10 bases, with 11 bases lying between them. The CDR3 contains 11 residues. The CDR3 spells CSARGKLGQYV. CDR3 coding DNA: TGCAGTGCTAGAGGGAAACTGGGACAGTACGTC.

This rearrangement joins TRBV6-5 to TRBJ2-3; 9 nucleotides agree with TRBD1. Germline V lookup: CDR1 MNHEY, CDR2 SVGAGI. Trimming removed 4 bases from V and 3 bases from J; junction bases left unmatched: 11. The CDR3 runs to 17 residues. CDR3 DNA: TGTGCCAGCAGTTCACTTTCCGGGACAGGGAGGACAGATACGCAGTATTTT. It translates to CASSSLSGTGRTDTQYF.

This clonotype was recorded many times. The CDR3 DNA is TGTGCCAGCAGCCAATTAAGCGGGAGTACCCGGGTGTACACGCAGTATTTT. This translates into CASSQLSGSTRVYTQYF. The chain is built from TRBV14 and TRBJ2-3; 8 bases align to TRBD2. Germline-derived CDR1 and CDR2 are SGHDN and FVKESK. V trimming: 2 bases; J trimming: 9 bases; junction bases outside the gene matches: 16. This CDR3 has 17 amino acids. Supplemented by reference TRBV14 and TRBJ2-3, the full variable domain reads EAGVTQFPSHSVIEKGQTVTLRCDPISGHDNLYWYRRVMGKEIKFLLHFVKESKQDESGMPNNRFLAERTGGTYSTLKVQPAELEDSGVYFCASSQLSGSTRVYTQYFGPGTRLTVL.